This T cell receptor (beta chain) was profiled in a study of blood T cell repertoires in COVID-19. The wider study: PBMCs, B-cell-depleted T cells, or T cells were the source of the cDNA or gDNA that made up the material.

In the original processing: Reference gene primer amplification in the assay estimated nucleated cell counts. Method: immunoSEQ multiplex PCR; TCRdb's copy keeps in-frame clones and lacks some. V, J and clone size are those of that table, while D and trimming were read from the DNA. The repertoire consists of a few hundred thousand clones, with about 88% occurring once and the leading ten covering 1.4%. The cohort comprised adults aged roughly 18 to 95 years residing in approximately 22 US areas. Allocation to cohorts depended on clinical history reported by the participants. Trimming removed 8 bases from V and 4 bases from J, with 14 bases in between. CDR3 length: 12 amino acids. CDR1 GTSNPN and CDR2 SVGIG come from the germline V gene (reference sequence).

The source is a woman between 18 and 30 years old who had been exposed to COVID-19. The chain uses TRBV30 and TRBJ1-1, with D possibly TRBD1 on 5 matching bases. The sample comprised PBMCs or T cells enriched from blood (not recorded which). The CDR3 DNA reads TGTGCCAGTAAACGGGGGGGCACTGAAGCTTTCTTT. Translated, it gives CASKRGGTEAFF.